These 10 T cell receptor beta chains originate from one sample sequenced in a study of shared clonotypes between healthy human individuals. Clones were read by immunoSEQ multiplex PCR, and TCRdb kept only the in-frame ones, dropping some. The sample yields just over 2,000,000 clones, roughly 95% seen once. Sequencing input: naive CD4+ T cells sorted from blood. The subset denotes: CD45RA+ positively selected. The source of these receptors is a man in his late teens or twenties in good health.

CDR3 sequence reads: CAWSVTLTGELFF. The CDR3 DNA reads as TGTGCCTGGAGTGTAACACTTACCGGGGAGCTGTTTTTT. This rearrangement joins TRBV30 to TRBJ2-2; D is unclear. The V end lost 0 bases, the J end lost 5 bases, and 7 bases lay between the germline ends. The CDR3 totals 13 residues. Germline values: CDR1 GTSNPN, CDR2 SVGIG (reference sequence).

This clone has only one observation. This CDR3 is CASSEAGKVQYF. The CDR3 region has the DNA TGTGCCAGCAGTGAAGCGGGGAAGGTGCAGTACTTC. This chain connects TRBV2 to TRBJ2-7; D is uncertain. The length of the CDR3 is 12 residues. Germline V lookup: CDR1 SNHLY, CDR2 FYNNEI. V dropped 0 bases and J dropped 9 bases, with 9 bases sitting between them.

The chain links TRBV5-4 to TRBJ1-4, with a weak D call TRBD1 (6 bases). Germline V gives CDR1 SGHNT, CDR2 YYREEE (reference sequence). The CDR3 has 14 amino acids. V lost 5 bases and J 8 bases, leaving 16 bases between the germline ends. Here the CDR3 DNA reads TGTGCCAGCAGTCCGGGGGCGAGTCAGGAAAAACTGTTTTTT. Translation: CASSPGASQEKLFF.

As concerns this clone: The sample has other DNA sequences that encode this CDR3 too. The chain joins TRBV5-1 to TRBJ2-5; no firm D call. CDR1 is SGHRS and CDR2 is YFSETQ in the germline V gene. The CDR3 totals 13 residues. Between the trimmed V and J ends, which lost 0 bases and 4 bases, there was a span of 7 bases. As DNA, the CDR3 is TGCGCCAGCAGCTTGGACGGGTTAGAGACCCAGTACTTC. Translated: CASSLDGLETQYF. Variable domain in full (rest from reference TRBV5-1 and TRBJ2-5): KAGVTQTPRYLIKTRGQQVTLSCSPISGHRSVSWYQQTPGQGLQFLFEYFSETQRNKGNFPGRFSGRQFSNSRSEMNVSTLELGDSALYLCASSLDGLETQYFGPGTRLLVL.

The chain recombines TRBV10-3 with TRBJ2-1, with 9 bases lining up with TRBD2. The CDR3 runs to 14 residues. The germline gives CDR1 ENHRY, CDR2 SYGVKD. V shed 11 bases, J shed 1 base, and the junction held 6 bases outside the gene matches. Here the CDR3 reads CASASGVSYNEQFF. The CDR3 DNA reads as TGTGCCTCAGCTAGCGGGGTTTCCTACAATGAGCAGTTCTTC.

The gene calls are TRBV2 and TRBJ2-2; TRBD1 is a possible D gene (5 bases). CDR3 length: 13 residues. Germline CDR1 reads SNHLY; CDR2 reads FYNNEI. Between the trimmed V and J ends, which lost 7 bases and 0 bases, there was a span of 6 bases. Here the CDR3 DNA reads TGTGCCAGCAAGGACACGAACACCGGGGAGCTGTTTTTT. It yields the protein CASKDTNTGELFF.

The rearrangement joins TRBV10-1 to TRBJ2-7; possible D gene TRBD1, 6 bases. CDR1 WNHNN and CDR2 SYGVQD come from the germline V gene (reference sequence). This CDR3 spans 13 amino acids. V gave up 9 bases and J gave up 5 bases, with 17 bases separating them. CDR3 nucleotide sequence: TGCGCCAGGGGGCCAGACAGGTACCACGAGCAGTACTTC. Its translation is CARGPDRYHEQYF.

The V gene is TRBV29-1, the J gene TRBJ2-6; no firm D call. The CDR3 sequence is 14 residues long. Trimming removed 4 bases from V and 0 bases from J, with 7 bases in between. The germline gives CDR1 SQVTM, CDR2 ANQGSEA. The CDR3 nucleotides read TGCAGCGTTGGACCGAGCTCTGGGGCCAACGTCCTGACTTTC. It encodes CSVGPSSGANVLTF. The variable domain in full, completed from reference TRBV29-1 and TRBJ2-6, reads SAVISQKPSRDICQRGTSLTIQCQVDSQVTMMFWYRQQPGQSLTLIATANQGSEATYESGFVIDKFPISRPNLTFSTLTVSNMSPEDSSIYLCSVGPSSGANVLTFGAGSRLTVL.

V usage is TRBV2 and J usage is TRBJ2-3; 7 nucleotides align to TRBD1. Looked up from germline, CDR1 is SNHLY and CDR2 is FYNNEI. The CDR3 covers 15 residues. V gave up 5 bases and J gave up 2 bases; unmatched junction bases: 7. CDR3 bases: TGTGCCAGCAGTCCCCCGGGACAGAACACAGATACGCAGTATTTT. It codes for CASSPPGQNTDTQYF.

Points on this clone: This CDR3 is also generated by other DNA sequences in the sample. The gene calls are TRBV6-6 and TRBJ1-2; 9 bases agree with TRBD1. This CDR3 region has 14 residues. The V gene end was trimmed by 0 bases and the J gene end by 6 bases; junction bases not matched to a gene: 2. From germline, CDR1 is MNHNY and CDR2 SVGAGI (reference sequence). DNA of the CDR3: TGTGCCAGCAGTTACTCCCGGACAGGGGATGGCTACACCTTC. Protein: CASSYSRTGDGYTF.